The clone carrying this TCR beta chain came up many times. The antigen remains unidentified. Trimming pared 0 bases from V and 5 bases from J, leaving 13 bases between. CDR1 SGDLS and CDR2 YYNGEE come from the germline V gene. This CDR3 region has 15 residues. Specified time point: newly diagnosed GD, antithyroid drugs for less than 3 months. PBMC-extracted RNA yielded the TCR library. These data originate in a study of regulatory T cells in long-lasting Graves disease. Study-wide findings and caveats: Less diverse TCR repertoires were seen in persistent Graves' patients than in newly diagnosed ones.

In building TCR beta libraries, iRepertoire HTBI primers were used together with Arm-PCR of CDR3 regions. TCRdb ran MiXCR on the multiplex PCR reads and lists one entry per CDR3 protein. The data contain over 300,000 distinct CDR3 sequences, about a sixth of them seen just once; the ten biggest clones take up around a fifth. Here the sequenced sample was peripheral blood mononuclear cells (PBMCs), taken at new diagnosis, from a patient treated with antithyroid drugs. This TCR came from a female donor with Graves disease. The chain links TRBV9 to TRBJ2-3, with D maybe TRBD1 (5 bases). The DNA of the CDR3 is TGTGCCAGCAGCGTAGTGGACACGTCGGGAGATACGCAGTATTTT. This codes for CASSVVDTSGDTQYF.